Listed below are T cell receptor beta chains from one sample, sequenced in a study of cytomegalovirus exposure and HLA in healthy donors. Sequenced by immunoSEQ multiplex PCR; TCRdb stores in-frame clones only, minus some. This repertoire includes approximately 120,000 clones. The specimen was PBMCs. Every receptor here comes from a man aged 35 to 55 in good health and CMV-seronegative. CDR3s include the opening cysteine and the closing phenylalanine or tryptophan. The order of the fields is V gene, J gene, D gene, CDR3 DNA, CDR3 protein. The D gene is left open where the match is weak.

TRBV7-2	TRBJ2-7	NA	TGTGCCAGCAGCTTAGCTTATAGCTCCTACGAGCAGTACTTC	CASSLAYSSYEQYF
TRBV2	TRBJ1-2	NA	TGTGCCAGCAGTGCGACAGGCCCTCGAGGCTACACCTTC	CASSATGPRGYTF
TRBV5-6	TRBJ1-2	NA	TGTGCCAGCAGCCTGGATGGGGGCAGAGGCTATGGCTACACCTTC	CASSLDGGRGYGYTF
TRBV9	TRBJ2-2	TRBD2	TGTGCCAGCAGCTCCACTAGCGGGAGAAGCACCGGGGAGCTGTTTTTT	CASSSTSGRSTGELFF
TRBV9	TRBJ1-1	TRBD1	TGTGCCAGCAGCCTTAGGACAGGGGAAACTGAAGCTTTCTTT	CASSLRTGETEAFF
TRBV7-2	TRBJ2-1	NA	TGTGCCAGCAGCTTAGATAGCGCGAGCTCCTACAATGAGCAGTTCTTC	CASSLDSASSYNEQFF
TRBV30	TRBJ1-6	TRBD1	TGTGCCTGGACCCCTATCCGGGACAGGGTAGGATCACCCCTCCACTTT	CAWTPIRDRVGSPLHF
TRBV30	TRBJ2-1	NA	TGTGCCTTACACAAAGCTAGCGGGACAGGACAGTTCTTC	CALHKASGTGQFF
TRBV7-9	TRBJ1-2	NA	TGTGCCAGCAGCCACCCGGTGATCTATGGCTACACCTTC	CASSHPVIYGYTF
TRBV5-1	TRBJ2-1	TRBD1	TGCGCCAGCAGCTCGGGACAGGGGACCTACAATGAGCAGTTCTTC	CASSSGQGTYNEQFF
TRBV19	TRBJ1-4	NA	TGTGCCAGTACCAGTGGCGGACTCACTGAAAAACTGTTTTTT	CASTSGGLTEKLFF
TRBV5-4	TRBJ1-1	NA	TGTGCCAGCAGCTTTCTCCGGGGAATGAACACTGAAGCTTTCTTT	CASSFLRGMNTEAFF
TRBV19	TRBJ1-2	TRBD1	TGTGCCAGTAGTAGGGGGCAGACAGGGGCTAACTATGGCTACACCTTC	CASSRGQTGANYGYTF
TRBV9	TRBJ2-5	TRBD2	TGTGCCAGCAGCGCGGGGACTAGCGGGAGGAGGTTAGGAGAGACCCAGTACTTC	CASSAGTSGRRLGETQYF
TRBV19	TRBJ1-1	NA	TGTGCCAGTAGCGATCCTAGGTGGGCTTTCTTT	CASSDPRWAFF
TRBV7-9	TRBJ2-5	NA	TGTGCCAGCAGCTTAGCAAGCCCGGTGAGGGAGACCCAGTACTTC	CASSLASPVRETQYF
TRBV6-6	TRBJ2-1	TRBD2	TGTGCCAGCAGATTAGCGGGAGGGGACTACAATGAGCAGTTCTTC	CASRLAGGDYNEQFF